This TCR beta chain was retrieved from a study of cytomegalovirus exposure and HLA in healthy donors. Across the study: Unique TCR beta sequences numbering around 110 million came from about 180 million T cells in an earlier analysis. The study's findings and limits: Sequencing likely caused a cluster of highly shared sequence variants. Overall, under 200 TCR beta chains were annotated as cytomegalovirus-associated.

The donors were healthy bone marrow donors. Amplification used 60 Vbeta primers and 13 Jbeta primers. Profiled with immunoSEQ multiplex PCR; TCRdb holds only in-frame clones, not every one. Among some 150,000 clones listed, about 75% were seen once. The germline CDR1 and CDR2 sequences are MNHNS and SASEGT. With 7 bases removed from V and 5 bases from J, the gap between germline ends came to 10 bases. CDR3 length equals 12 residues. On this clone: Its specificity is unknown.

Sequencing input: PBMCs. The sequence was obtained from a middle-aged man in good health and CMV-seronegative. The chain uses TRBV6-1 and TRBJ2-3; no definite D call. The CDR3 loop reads CASTPRKDTQYF. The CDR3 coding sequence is TGTGCCAGCACCCCGAGGAAAGATACGCAGTATTTT.